The clone carrying this T cell receptor beta chain was detected once. Its antigen is unknown. The CDR3 extends over 15 amino acids. The germline CDR1 and CDR2 sequences are MGHRA and YSYEKL. V lost 0 bases, J lost 4 bases, and 9 bases lay in between. TCRdb re-analysed the 5' RACE reads in MiXCR, keeping a single row per CDR3 protein. Here the sample spans 700,000 to 850,000 distinct CDR3 sequences, about an eighth being singletons. These data come from a study of CD8 T cells in ankylosing spondylitis. Study-wide points: A TCR beta motif of roughly 8 highly homologous variants seemed to mark ankylosing spondylitis blood. In reactive arthritis synovial fluid and blood, some motif variants had been reported before.

The sample taken for sequencing was blood, either unsorted or a sorted T cell fraction (not recorded which). The clonotype comes from a male donor with ankylosing spondylitis. This sequence joins TRBV4-1 and TRBJ2-2; D call uncertain. The CDR3 is CASSQDQSVTGELFF. The CDR3 coding sequence is TGCGCCAGCAGCCAAGATCAGTCAGTCACCGGGGAGCTGTTTTTT.